A single sample gave rise to the 12 T cell receptor beta chains below, sequenced in a study of blood T cell repertoires in COVID-19. The data were produced by immunoSEQ multiplex PCR, yet TCRdb's version contains in-frame clones alone and is incomplete. The data show some 400,000 clones, approximately 90% seen once. The specimen sequenced was PBMCs or T cells enriched from blood (not recorded which). Every receptor here comes from a man younger than 45 who had recovered from COVID-19.

For this clone: The sample carries other DNA sequences with the same CDR3. In nucleotides, the CDR3 is TGTGCCATCAGTGAGTCGTCAACTGAAGCTTTCTTT. Translating gives CAISESSTEAFF. V and J are TRBV10-3 and TRBJ1-1; D is unclear. The CDR3 covers 12 residues. CDR1 is ENHRY, CDR2 SYGVKD, per germline. V lost 0 bases, J lost 5 bases, and 4 bases lay in between.

J is TRBJ2-5 and V is TRBV10-3; tentative D call: TRBD2 (5 bases). With 6 bases removed from V and 4 bases from J, the gap between germline ends came to 15 bases. CDR1 and CDR2 (germline): ENHRY, SYGVKD. CDR3 size: 14 residues. The CDR3 coding sequence is TGTGCCATCAGCCGGGGTCCGCCCCCAGAGACCCAGTACTTC. This gives the protein CAISRGPPPETQYF.

The CDR3 reads CASSPGQGTAGYTF. The CDR3 nucleotides read TGTGCCAGCTCACCGGGACAGGGTACGGCTGGCTACACCTTC. This chain links TRBV18 with TRBJ1-2, with 9 bases aligning to TRBD1. With V trimmed by 3 bases and J by 7 bases, 6 bases remained unmatched. Germline assignment: CDR1 KGHSH and CDR2 LQKENI. This CDR3 is built from 14 residues.

This chain uses TRBV2 with TRBJ1-3, with TRBD1 matching 8 bases. Germline lookup yields CDR1 SNHLY and CDR2 FYNNEI. V shed 6 bases and J 4 bases; nucleotides not matched to a gene: 8. CDR3 length equals 15 residues. The CDR3 region is CASRPTGGEGNTIYF. DNA for the CDR3: TGTGCCAGCAGACCTACAGGGGGTGAAGGAAACACCATATATTTT.

The chain carries TRBV27 and TRBJ1-5; TRBD1 is a possible D gene (5 bases). There are 14 residues in the CDR3. V was shortened by 3 bases and J by 3 bases, with 9 bases between the two germline ends. CDR1 is MNHEY, CDR2 SMNVEV, per germline (reference sequence). The CDR3 region is CASSFGGINQPQHF. DNA for the CDR3: TGTGCCAGCAGTTTCGGGGGGATCAATCAGCCCCAGCATTTT.

The chain has TRBV18 and TRBJ1-2; D remains unclear. Deletions cut 0 bases from V and 6 bases from J, with 14 bases between. The germline gives CDR1 KGHSH, CDR2 LQKENI. This CDR3 comprises 15 residues. The CDR3 coding sequence is TGTGCCAGCTCACCACCTTCCTTCGCTATGGATGGCTACACCTTC. This codes for CASSPPSFAMDGYTF. The full variable domain, its missing parts supplied by reference TRBV18 and TRBJ1-2, is NAGVMQNPRHLVRRRGQEARLRCSPMKGHSHVYWYRQLPEEGLKFMVYLQKENIIDESGMPKERFSAEFPKEGPSILRIQQVVRGDSAAYFCASSPPSFAMDGYTFGSGTRLTVV.

As DNA, the CDR3 is TGTGCCAGCAGCTCACGAGATCAGCCCCAGCATTTT. This gives the protein CASSSRDQPQHF. The V gene is TRBV28, the J gene TRBJ1-5; D is unclear. The V end lost 6 bases, the J end lost 5 bases, and 8 bases lay between the germline ends. Germline CDR1 MDHEN, CDR2 SYDVKM. The CDR3 sequence is 12 residues long.

The gene calls are TRBV28 and TRBJ1-2; TRBD1 is a possible D gene (5 bases). Between the trimmed V and J ends, which lost 4 bases and 4 bases, there was a span of 13 bases. This CDR3 has 14 amino acids. Germline V CDR1 and CDR2: MDHEN, SYDVKM. The CDR3 nucleotides are TGTGCCAGCAGTTCACCCAGGGAAGGCTATGGCTACACCTTC. The encoded protein is CASSSPREGYGYTF.

The genes are TRBV6-5 and TRBJ2-7; possibly TRBD2 for D (6 bases). Trimming took off 5 bases at V and 3 bases at J, with 14 bases between the two ends. CDR3 length: 14 residues. Germline lookup yields CDR1 MNHEY and CDR2 SVGAGI. CDR3 nucleotide sequence: TGTGCCAGCAGTCGTCCGGGACTGGGCTACGAGCAGTACTTC. The encoded protein is CASSRPGLGYEQYF.

The chain links TRBV12-3 or TRBV12-4 to TRBJ1-2, with 9 nucleotides matching TRBD1. V was pared by 6 bases and J by 7 bases, with 6 bases of the junction left unmatched. The CDR3 runs 13 residues. CDR3 sequence: CASRSTGGFGYTF. DNA of the CDR3: TGTGCCAGCAGGTCGACAGGGGGGTTTGGCTACACCTTC.

The chain couples TRBV6-6 to TRBJ1-1; 10 bases map to TRBD1. V was pared by 2 bases and J by 7 bases, with 10 bases of the junction left unmatched. CDR1 and CDR2 from the germline V gene are MNHNY and SVGAGI (reference sequence). The CDR3 contains 16 residues. Here the CDR3 reads CASSYVPGQGNSEAFF. Here the CDR3 DNA reads TGTGCCAGCAGTTACGTTCCGGGACAGGGGAATAGTGAAGCTTTCTTT.

This chain connects TRBV11-2 to TRBJ2-5; TRBD1 aligns across 8 bases. This CDR3 has 16 amino acids. The junction had 10 bases not matched to a gene; V was cut back by 5 bases and J by 2 bases. The germline V gene encodes CDR1 SGHAT and CDR2 FQNNGV. CDR3 sequence reads: CASSIGGTGNQETQYF. For the CDR3, the DNA is TGTGCCAGCAGCATAGGCGGGACAGGTAATCAAGAGACCCAGTACTTC.